This T cell receptor (beta chain) derives from a study of immune evolution from preneoplasia to lung adenocarcinoma. In the study overall: HLA loss of heterozygosity: 5.5% to 8.5% AIS, about 15% MIA, about 32% ADC, none AAH.

Germline CDR1 reads SGHVS; CDR2 reads FQNEAQ. J was trimmed by 6 bases and V by 7 bases; bases with no gene match: 7. The CDR3 sequence is 16 residues long. General study results and limits: Compared with EGFR-mutant or double wild-type lesions, KRAS-mutant nodules were more clonal. Normal lung had the highest top T cell clone frequencies.

Points on this clone: Its antigen remains unknown.

Sequenced by immunoSEQ multiplex PCR; TCRdb stores in-frame clones only, minus some. This sample yields roughly 14,000 clones, of which approximately 81% are seen a single time; approximately 4.2% belongs to the top ten. Sequencing was done on a sample of FFPE minimally invasive lung adenocarcinoma tissue. The J gene is TRBJ2-1, the V gene TRBV7-8; 15 bases are shared with TRBD2. The receptor comes from a person aged 70 to 85 with lung adenocarcinoma. CDR3 in DNA: TGTGCCAGCACCTCGGGACTAGCGGGAGGAAGCAATGAGCAGTTCTTC. Protein: CASTSGLAGGSNEQFF.